The entry below gives a single TCR beta chain sequence along with its context. This entry belongs to a study of long-term antiretroviral therapy in people with HIV. It was version v3.0 of the immunoSEQ assay that was run at survey level. Some clones are missing from TCRdb's copy, which holds only in-frame ones; the method was immunoSEQ multiplex PCR. The sample holds 34,000 or so clones, roughly 81% seen once. The sample in question was unsorted PBMCs, obtained just over 2.7 years before starting antiretroviral therapy. This TCR derives from a woman in her twenties or thirties with HIV.

Here the CDR3 reads CASSLGGSEAFF. The CDR3 region has the DNA TGTGCCAGCAGCTTAGGGGGGTCTGAAGCTTTCTTT. The chain couples TRBV7-3 to TRBJ1-1, with D possibly being TRBD1 (5 bases). Trimming left V 2 bases short and J 6 bases short, with 7 bases between. CDR1 and CDR2 (germline): SGHTA, FQGTGA. This CDR3 region has 12 residues.